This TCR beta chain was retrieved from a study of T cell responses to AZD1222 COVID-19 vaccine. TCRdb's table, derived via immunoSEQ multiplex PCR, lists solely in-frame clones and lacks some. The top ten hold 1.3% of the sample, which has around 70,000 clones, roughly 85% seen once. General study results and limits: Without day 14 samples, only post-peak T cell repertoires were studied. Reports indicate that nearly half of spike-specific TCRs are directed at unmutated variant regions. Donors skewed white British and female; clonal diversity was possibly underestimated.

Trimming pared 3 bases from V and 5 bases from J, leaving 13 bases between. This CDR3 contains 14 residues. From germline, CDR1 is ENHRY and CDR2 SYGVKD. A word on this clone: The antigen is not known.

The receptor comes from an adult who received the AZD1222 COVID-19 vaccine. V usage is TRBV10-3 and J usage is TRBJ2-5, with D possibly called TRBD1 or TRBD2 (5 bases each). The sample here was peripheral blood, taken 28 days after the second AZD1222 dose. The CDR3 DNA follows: TGTGCCATCAGTGAAGACTGGGGGACGGAGACCCAGTACTTC. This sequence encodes CAISEDWGTETQYF.